A single sample is the source of the 10 T cell receptor beta chains below, sequenced in a study of T cells in Graves' hyperthyroidism and ophthalmopathy. RNA transcripts served as the template for amplifying TCR beta CDR3 regions. Initially, a first-round RT-PCR of the TCR CDR3 employed the HTBI primer set. TCRdb redid the calling of the multiplex PCR reads with MiXCR, one entry per CDR3 protein. The sample comprises fewer than 650,000 distinct CDR3 sequences, 13% to 15% of which are singletons, and more than 6% rests with the top ten. The material sequenced was blood. The receptors originated from a woman under 30 with Graves' ophthalmopathy.

This clonotype has a handful of counts. The chain employs TRBV7-3 and TRBJ2-7; 7 bases agree with TRBD1. Unmatched junction bases numbered 19, after V lost 4 bases and J lost 7 bases. This CDR3 spans 17 amino acids. CDR1 and CDR2 (germline): SGHTA, FQGTGA. CDR3 in amino acids: CASSSPATGTSRGEQYF. The DNA for the CDR3 is TGTGCCAGCAGCTCCCCGGCGACAGGGACGTCGAGGGGGGAGCAGTACTTC.

This clonotype was seen repeatedly, ten times or more. The CDR3 sequence is CSVERRTETQYF. CDR3 sequence (DNA): TGCAGCGTTGAAAGGCGGACGGAGACCCAGTACTTC. The chain combines TRBV29-1 with TRBJ2-5; no clear D. The ends were cut back, 2 bases at V and 5 bases at J, with 9 bases in the middle. This CDR3 is 12 amino acids long. Germline V gene data show CDR1 as SQVTM and CDR2 as ANQGSEA.

This clonotype was seen ten or more times. The chain couples TRBV6-5 to TRBJ2-2, with 7 nucleotides matching TRBD2. V trimming: 1 base; J trimming: 4 bases; junction bases outside the gene matches: 9. This CDR3 contains 17 residues. CDR1 MNHEY and CDR2 SVGAGI come from the germline V gene. This chain's CDR3 is CASSYFERLAVTGELFF. CDR3 nucleotides: TGTGCCAGCAGTTACTTTGAGCGTCTAGCGGTCACCGGGGAGCTGTTTTTT.

This clonotype was counted many times. The chain couples TRBV27 to TRBJ1-2, with D uncertain. V was clipped by 5 bases and J by 5 bases, with 12 bases between them. This CDR3 contains 13 residues. CDR1 and CDR2 from the germline V gene are MNHEY and SMNVEV (reference sequence). CDR3: CASSPSPRYGYTF. CDR3 DNA sequence: TGTGCCAGCAGTCCCTCCCCTAGGTATGGCTACACCTTC.

The chain has TRBV29-1 and TRBJ1-5, with D possibly TRBD1 on 5 matching bases. The germline V gene has CDR1 SQVTM and CDR2 ANQGSEA. Trimming cost V 4 bases and J 9 bases, with 13 bases left between them. The CDR3 is made up of 12 amino acids. CDR3 region: CSVAEGLGPQHF. CDR3 in DNA: TGCAGCGTTGCTGAGGGGCTCGGGCCCCAGCATTTT.

Many counts were recorded for this clonotype. CDR3 in DNA: TGTGCTAGTGGTTTGGTAAAGGGCGTAAGGGAGGACACTGAAGCTTTCTTT. It codes for CASGLVKGVREDTEAFF. The J gene is TRBJ1-1, the V gene TRBV12-5, with D hard to call. The CDR3 length is 17 residues. Germline lookup yields CDR1 LGHNT and CDR2 FRNRAP. V lost 0 bases and J 3 bases, leaving 17 bases between the germline ends.

This clonotype has more than one count but fewer than ten. This rearrangement joins TRBV20-1 to TRBJ1-4; maybe TRBD1 (6 bases). The CDR3 has 13 residues. V lost 6 bases and J lost 10, with 18 bases in between. Per the germline V gene, CDR1 is DFQATT and CDR2 is SNEGSKA (reference sequence). The CDR3 is CSALTGAPAKLFF. In DNA form, the CDR3 reads TGCAGTGCCCTGACGGGGGCCCCTGCAAAACTGTTTTTT.

The CDR3 DNA reads TGTGCCAGCTCACCAAGGGGACTAGCGGGCCCAAACACCGGGGAGCTGTTTTTT. This gives the protein CASSPRGLAGPNTGELFF. The J gene is TRBJ2-2, the V gene TRBV6-1; the match to TRBD2 covers 12 bases. There are 18 residues in the CDR3. Trimming took 8 bases from V and 2 from J; bases not matched to a gene: 12. Looked up from germline, CDR1 is MNHNS and CDR2 is SASEGT.

This clonotype was found many times. The J gene is TRBJ1-1, the V gene TRBV7-9; D remains unclear. The ends were cut back, 5 bases at V and 8 bases at J, with 12 bases in the middle. CDR3 length equals 12 residues. CDR1 SEHNR and CDR2 FQNEAQ come from the germline V gene (reference sequence). CDR3 sequence: CASSRIRREAFF. CDR3 in DNA: TGTGCCAGCAGCCGGATCCGCCGGGAAGCTTTCTTT. The whole variable domain, filled in from reference TRBV7-9 and TRBJ1-1, reads DTGVSQNPRHKITKRGQNVTFRCDPISEHNRLYWYRQTLGQGPEFLTYFQNEAQLEKSRLLSDRFSAERPKGSFSTLEIQRTEQGDSAMYLCASSRIRREAFFGQGTRLTVV.

This clonotype was counted at least ten times. The V and J genes are TRBV24-1 and TRBJ1-1; D may be TRBD1 (6 bases). Germline V gene lookup returns CDR1 KGHDR and CDR2 SFDVKD. Deletions cut 4 bases from V and 4 bases from J, with 12 bases between. The CDR3 contains 14 residues. DNA for the CDR3: TGTGCCACCAGTGAGAACAGGGATAGCACTGAAGCTTTCTTT. This codes for CATSENRDSTEAFF.